The clone carrying this TCR beta chain was observed a few times. Its antigen remains unknown. This record comes from a study of CD8 T cells in ankylosing spondylitis. Study-wide points: It appeared that ankylosing spondylitis blood was characterized by a TCR beta motif of several highly homologous variants. Several of the motif variants were reported before in synovial fluid and blood from reactive arthritis. Enrichment of disease-linked clones was reportedly significant in matched ankylosing spondylitis synovial fluid.

Quantitative barcoded 5'-RACE was used to prepare TCR beta libraries. Via MiXCR, TCRdb re-called the 5' RACE reads, giving one row per CDR3 protein. The repertoire has hundreds of thousands of distinct CDR3 sequences, 26% of them found once; the top ten carry 0.75% to 0.9%. The CDR3 length is 13 residues. Germline assignment: CDR1 LGHDT and CDR2 YNNKEL (reference sequence). The V and J ends lost 6 bases and 4 bases respectively, with 10 bases between them. Sequencing was carried out using blood, either unsorted or a sorted T cell fraction (not recorded which). This sequence was found in a male donor with ankylosing spondylitis. The chain joins TRBV3-1 to TRBJ1-3; D unresolved. The CDR3 spells CASRRALGNTIYF. As DNA, the CDR3 is TGTGCCAGCAGACGGGCATTAGGAAACACCATATATTTT. Based on the CDR3 plus reference TRBV3-1 and TRBJ1-3, the full variable domain is DTAVSQTPKYLVTQMGNDKSIKCEQNLGHDTMYWYKQDSKKFLKIMFSYNNKELIINETVPNRFSPKSPDKAHLNLHINSLELGDSAVYFCASRRALGNTIYFGEGSWLTVV.